This T cell receptor (beta chain) was identified during a study of blood T cell repertoires in COVID-19. Study summary: COVID-19 samples from acute and convalescent phases originated in the United States, Italy and Spain.

Per the original methods: Amplified reference gene primers provided the basis for estimating nucleated cell counts. The repertoire was sequenced with immunoSEQ multiplex PCR; TCRdb's copy has only in-frame clones and lacks some. The D gene and trimming were derived from the DNA, and the V and J assignments and clone size from that table. The sample has 60,000 to 65,000 clones, roughly 79% seen once. V trimming: 4 bases; J trimming: 4 bases; junction bases outside the gene matches: 8. The CDR3 loop spans 15 amino acids. From germline, CDR1 is GTSNPN and CDR2 SVGIG (reference sequence). This clonotype originated in a human donor in a cohort sampled during active COVID-19. Sequencing used peripheral blood. V is TRBV30 and J is TRBJ2-5, with 11 bases matching TRBD2. The CDR3 is CAWTVSGGAGETQYF. CDR3 nucleotides: TGTGCCTGGACAGTTAGCGGGGGGGCAGGAGAGACCCAGTACTTC.